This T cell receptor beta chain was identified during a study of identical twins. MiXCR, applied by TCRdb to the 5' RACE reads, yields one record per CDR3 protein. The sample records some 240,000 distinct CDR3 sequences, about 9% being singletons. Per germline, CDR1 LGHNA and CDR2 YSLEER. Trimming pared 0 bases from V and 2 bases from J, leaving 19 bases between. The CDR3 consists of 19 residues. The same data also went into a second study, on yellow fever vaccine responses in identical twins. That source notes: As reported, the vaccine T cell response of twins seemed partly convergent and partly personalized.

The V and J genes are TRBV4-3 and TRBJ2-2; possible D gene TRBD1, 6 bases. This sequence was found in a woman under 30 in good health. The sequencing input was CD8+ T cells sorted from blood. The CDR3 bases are TGCGCCAGCAGCCAAGATTTTTCAATGGGGGCCTCCAACACCGGGGAGCTGTTTTTT. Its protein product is CASSQDFSMGASNTGELFF.